One sample yielded the 23 T cell receptor beta chains listed below, sequenced in a study of cytomegalovirus exposure and HLA in healthy donors. Primers included in the PCR were 60 Vbeta and 13 Jbeta primers. Assay used: immunoSEQ multiplex PCR; TCRdb lists only in-frame clones, some missing. Of approximately 200,000 clones listed, 65% to 90% were seen once; the top ten hold less than 2.5%. The sequenced sample was PBMCs. The receptors come from a woman aged 50 to 60 in good health and CMV-seronegative.

This clone was seen once. Relative to the germline gene, one junction end is altered; a read error may explain this. This sequence joins TRBV29-1 and TRBJ2-2; 7 positions match TRBD1. The germline V gene encodes CDR1 SQVTM and CDR2 ANQGSEA. The CDR3 consists of 14 residues. The CDR3 DNA is TGCAGCGTCGAAGATAGGGGGCCCACCGGGGAGCTGTTTTTT. This sequence encodes CSVEDRGPTGELFF.

The V and J genes are TRBV5-1 and TRBJ2-1, with 7 positions matching TRBD2. Germline V gives CDR1 SGHRS, CDR2 YFSETQ. V dropped 3 bases and J dropped 2; count of bases not matched to a gene: 8. The CDR3 spans 16 residues. CDR3 loop: CASSWSGRVPYNEQFF. The CDR3 bases are TGCGCCAGCAGCTGGAGTGGGAGGGTTCCCTACAATGAGCAGTTCTTC.

This chain uses TRBV5-5 with TRBJ2-7, with D possibly matching TRBD1 (6 bases). This CDR3 has 15 residues. V lost 4 bases and J 1 base, leaving 15 bases between the germline ends. CDR1 is SGHKS, CDR2 YYEKEE, per germline (reference sequence). In DNA form, the CDR3 reads TGTGCCAGCAGCACCTGGGCAGGGGCTTCCTACGAGCAGTACTTC. It is translated as CASSTWAGASYEQYF.

This clone was counted a few times. The chain has TRBV2 and TRBJ2-5, with TRBD1 identical over 7 bases. Germline assignment: CDR1 SNHLY and CDR2 FYNNEI. The CDR3 consists of 14 residues. The junction had 4 bases not matched to a gene; V was cut back by 5 bases and J by 1 base. The CDR3 is CASSIGTAQETQYF. Here the CDR3 DNA reads TGTGCCAGCAGTATAGGGACAGCCCAAGAGACCCAGTACTTC.

The chain carries TRBV14 and TRBJ1-2, with TRBD1 identical over 7 bases. Trimming took 1 base from V and 4 from J; bases not matched to a gene: 3. The germline V gene encodes CDR1 SGHDN and CDR2 FVKESK. There are 14 residues in the CDR3. The CDR3 here is CASSQVGQLYGYTF. CDR3 DNA sequence: TGTGCCAGCAGCCAAGTGGGACAGCTCTATGGCTACACCTTC.

The chain is built from TRBV28 and TRBJ2-7, with D maybe TRBD1 (5 bases). The CDR3 totals 11 residues. Germline assignment: CDR1 MDHEN and CDR2 SYDVKM. Trimming cost V 4 bases and J 10 bases, with 11 bases left between them. The DNA for the CDR3 is TGTGCCAGCAGTTGGGCGGACAACCAGTACTTC. This codes for CASSWADNQYF.

This chain uses TRBV2 with TRBJ1-1; TRBD1 is a possible D gene (6 bases). Trimming took off 2 bases at V and 1 base at J, with 11 bases between the two ends. Germline assignment: CDR1 SNHLY and CDR2 FYNNEI. The CDR3 runs to 15 residues. The CDR3 sequence is CASSERGGTNTEAFF. The CDR3 DNA reads as TGTGCCAGCAGTGAAAGGGGGGGAACGAACACTGAAGCTTTCTTT.

The chain uses TRBV4-1 and TRBJ2-1; D call uncertain. Trimming took off 0 bases at V and 10 bases at J, with 7 bases between the two ends. CDR3 length equals 12 residues. In germline, CDR1 is MGHRA, CDR2 YSYEKL. The CDR3 nucleotides read TGCGCCAGCAGCCAAGATGATAGCGAGCAGTTCTTC. This encodes CASSQDDSEQFF.

This clone was picked up a small number of times. This chain uses TRBV18 with TRBJ2-3; 8 bases agree with TRBD2. Germline CDR1 KGHSH, CDR2 LQKENI. After removal of 3 bases from V and 3 bases from J, the junction contained 5 bases not matched to a gene. This CDR3 has 15 residues. In nucleotides, the CDR3 is TGTGCCAGCTCACCCAGGACTAGCAAGACAGATACGCAGTATTTT. Its protein product is CASSPRTSKTDTQYF.

V is TRBV7-7 and J is TRBJ2-1, with 9 bases fitting TRBD2. Per the germline V gene, CDR1 is SSHAT and CDR2 is FNYEAQ (reference sequence). The length of the CDR3 is 16 residues. V trimming: 2 bases; J trimming: 6 bases; junction bases outside the gene matches: 8. CDR3 DNA sequence: TGTGCCAGCAGCTTATCCGGGACTAGCCTGAGCAATGAGCAGTTCTTC. It specifies CASSLSGTSLSNEQFF.

This clone was recorded only once. Written as DNA, the CDR3 is TGCGCCAGCAGCCAAGTGGGGGCAGGGAACACCGGGGAGCTGTTTTTT. It encodes CASSQVGAGNTGELFF. The chain has TRBV4-1 and TRBJ2-2, with a possible D match to TRBD1 (6 bases). Looked up from germline, CDR1 is MGHRA and CDR2 is YSYEKL. The V and J ends lost 1 base and 1 base respectively, with 10 bases between them. The CDR3 runs to 16 residues.

The genes are TRBV7-8 and TRBJ2-7, with D possibly matching TRBD2 (5 bases). Between the trimmed V and J ends, which lost 5 bases and 5 bases, there was a span of 16 bases. The length of the CDR3 is 14 residues. Per the germline V gene, CDR1 is SGHVS and CDR2 is FQNEAQ. This CDR3 reads CASSQLRVVNEQYF. Written as DNA, the CDR3 is TGTGCCAGCAGCCAATTGAGGGTAGTCAACGAGCAGTACTTC.

V gene TRBV10-3 combines with J gene TRBJ2-3; 8 nucleotides line up with TRBD1. J gave up 4 bases and V 7 bases, and 7 bases lay outside the gene matches. Germline V CDR1 and CDR2: ENHRY, SYGVKD. The CDR3 consists of 14 residues. This CDR3 reads CAIKGGQVSDTQYF. For the CDR3, the DNA is TGTGCCATCAAAGGGGGACAGGTATCAGATACGCAGTATTTT.

This clone was detected a few times. V usage is TRBV28 and J usage is TRBJ2-3, with 9 bases that match TRBD1. CDR3 size: 17 residues. Germline-derived CDR1 and CDR2 are MDHEN and SYDVKM. V lost 1 base and J lost 2; bases outside the gene matches: 7. The DNA for the CDR3 is TGTGCCAGCAGTTTATCGGGGGACAGGGAGTCCACAGATACGCAGTATTTT. Translated: CASSLSGDRESTDTQYF.

The chain uses TRBV7-8 and TRBJ2-7; 8 bases line up with TRBD2. This CDR3 has 16 residues. The germline gives CDR1 SGHVS, CDR2 FQNEAQ. V shed 1 base, J shed 6 bases, and the junction held 11 bases outside the gene matches. The DNA for the CDR3 is TGTGCCAGCAGCTTAGTCCCGGGAGGGCCGAATCTCGAGCAGTACTTC. This encodes CASSLVPGGPNLEQYF.

A single count supports this clone. The rearrangement links TRBV5-5 to TRBJ2-1, with 12 bases aligning to TRBD2. J lost 15 bases, V lost 1 base, and 8 bases had no gene match. This CDR3 is 14 amino acids long. From germline, CDR1 is SGHKS and CDR2 YYEKEE (reference sequence). The CDR3 sequence is CASSLSLAGGLLFF. The CDR3 DNA is TGTGCCAGCAGCTTGTCGCTAGCGGGAGGGCTTCTGTTCTTC.

CDR3 DNA sequence: TGTGCCTGGAGTCCGCAGTATGAAGCTTTCTTT. Encoded protein: CAWSPQYEAFF. This sequence joins TRBV30 and TRBJ1-1; no firm D call. The V gene lost 2 bases and the J gene lost 7 bases, with 8 bases spanning the gap. Germline values: CDR1 GTSNPN, CDR2 SVGIG (reference sequence). This CDR3 comprises 11 residues.

J is TRBJ2-7 and V is TRBV6-6; D is uncertain. V shed 10 bases and J shed 5 bases, with 12 bases lying between them. Germline CDR1 reads MNHNY; CDR2 reads SVGAGI (reference sequence). The CDR3 has 11 amino acids. CDR3 nucleotides: TGTGCCACTAGGAGAAGTAACGAGCAGTACTTC. Its protein product is CATRRSNEQYF.

The V call is TRBV18, the J call TRBJ2-7; the match to TRBD1 covers 7 bases. CDR3 length: 13 amino acids. V dropped 5 bases and J dropped 3; count of bases not matched to a gene: 4. The germline V gene has CDR1 KGHSH and CDR2 LQKENI. This chain's CDR3 is CASSSGQDYEQYF. In nucleotides, the CDR3 is TGTGCCAGCTCATCAGGACAGGACTACGAGCAGTACTTC. The whole variable domain, filled in from reference TRBV18 and TRBJ2-7, reads NAGVMQNPRHLVRRRGQEARLRCSPMKGHSHVYWYRQLPEEGLKFMVYLQKENIIDESGMPKERFSAEFPKEGPSILRIQQVVRGDSAAYFCASSSGQDYEQYFGPGTRLTVT.

The chain recombines TRBV29-1 with TRBJ2-7; 7 bases fit TRBD1. Trimming cost V 3 bases and J 6 bases; bases outside gene matches: 14. The CDR3 loop spans 15 amino acids. Germline assignment: CDR1 SQVTM and CDR2 ANQGSEA. This chain's CDR3 is CSVDFDRVYGGEQYF. The CDR3, as DNA: TGCAGCGTTGATTTCGACAGGGTTTACGGTGGCGAGCAGTACTTC.

J is TRBJ2-7 and V is TRBV7-9; 8 nucleotides match TRBD2. J lost 5 bases, V lost 6 bases, and 12 bases had no gene match. This CDR3 has 15 amino acids. CDR1 and CDR2 from the germline V gene are SEHNR and FQNEAQ (reference sequence). Written as DNA, the CDR3 is TGTGCCAGCAGTCAAGAAGGGACTAGAGCTAACGAGCAGTACTTC. This translates into CASSQEGTRANEQYF.

This chain connects TRBV28 to TRBJ1-3, with D perhaps TRBD1 (5 bases). Trimming took off 2 bases at V and 3 bases at J, with 8 bases between the two ends. Germline V gene data show CDR1 as MDHEN and CDR2 as SYDVKM. This CDR3 region has 14 residues. CDR3 DNA: TGTGCCAGCAGTTTAGTCAGGGTTGGAAACACCATATATTTT. It encodes CASSLVRVGNTIYF.

V usage is TRBV2 and J usage is TRBJ1-4; D gene unclear. Germline V gene lookup returns CDR1 SNHLY and CDR2 FYNNEI. The CDR3 length is 15 residues. Between the trimmed V and J ends, which lost 2 bases and 5 bases, there was a span of 12 bases. The CDR3 coding sequence is TGTGCCAGCAGTGAAATGCGGGCCGAAAATGAAAAACTGTTTTTT. The encoded protein is CASSEMRAENEKLFF.